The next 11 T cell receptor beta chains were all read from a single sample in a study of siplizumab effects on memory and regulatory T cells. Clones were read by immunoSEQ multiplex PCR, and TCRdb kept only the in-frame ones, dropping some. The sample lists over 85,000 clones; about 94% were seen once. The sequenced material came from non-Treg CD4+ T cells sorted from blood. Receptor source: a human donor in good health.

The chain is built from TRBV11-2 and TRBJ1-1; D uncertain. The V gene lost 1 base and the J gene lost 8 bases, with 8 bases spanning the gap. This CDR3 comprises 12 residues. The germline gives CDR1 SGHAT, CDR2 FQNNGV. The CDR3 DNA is TGTGCCAGCAGCTTAGGACGGTTAGAAGCTTTCTTT. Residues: CASSLGRLEAFF.

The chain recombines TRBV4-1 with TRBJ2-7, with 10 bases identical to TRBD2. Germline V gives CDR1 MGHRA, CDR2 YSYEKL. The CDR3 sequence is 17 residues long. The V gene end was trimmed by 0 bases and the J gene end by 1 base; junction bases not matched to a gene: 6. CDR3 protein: CASSQDRLAGASYEQYF. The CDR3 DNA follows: TGCGCCAGCAGCCAAGATCGGCTAGCGGGAGCGTCCTACGAGCAGTACTTC.

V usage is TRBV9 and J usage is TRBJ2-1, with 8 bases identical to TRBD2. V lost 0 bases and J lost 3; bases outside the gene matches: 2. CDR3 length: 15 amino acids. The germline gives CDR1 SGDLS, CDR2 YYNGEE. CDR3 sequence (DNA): TGTGCCAGCAGCGTAGAGCTAGCGGGCTACAATGAGCAGTTCTTC. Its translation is CASSVELAGYNEQFF.

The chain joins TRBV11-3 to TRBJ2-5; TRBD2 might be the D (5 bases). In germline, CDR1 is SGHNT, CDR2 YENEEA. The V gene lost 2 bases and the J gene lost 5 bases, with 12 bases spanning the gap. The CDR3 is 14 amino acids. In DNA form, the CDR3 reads TGTGCCAGCAGCTTAAGCGGTTCAGCTGAGACCCAGTACTTC. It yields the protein CASSLSGSAETQYF. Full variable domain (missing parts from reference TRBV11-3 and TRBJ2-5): EAGVVQSPRYKIIEKKQPVAFWCNPISGHNTLYWYLQNLGQGPELLIRYENEEAVDDSQLPKDRFSAERLKGVDSTLKIQPAELGDSAVYLCASSLSGSAETQYFGPGTRLLVL.

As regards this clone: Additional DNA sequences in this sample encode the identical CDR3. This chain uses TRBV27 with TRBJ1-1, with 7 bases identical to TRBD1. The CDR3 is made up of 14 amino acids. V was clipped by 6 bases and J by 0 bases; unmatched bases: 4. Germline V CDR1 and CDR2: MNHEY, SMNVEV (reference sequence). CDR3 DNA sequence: TGTGCCAGCAGGAGACAGGGCCTGAACACTGAAGCTTTCTTT. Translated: CASRRQGLNTEAFF.

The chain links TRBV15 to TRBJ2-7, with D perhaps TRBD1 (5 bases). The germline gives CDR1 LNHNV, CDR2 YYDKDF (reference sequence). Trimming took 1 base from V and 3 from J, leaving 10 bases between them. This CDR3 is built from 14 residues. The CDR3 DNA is TGTGCCACCAGCAGAGGAGCAGGGCTCTACGAGCAGTACTTC. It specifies CATSRGAGLYEQYF.

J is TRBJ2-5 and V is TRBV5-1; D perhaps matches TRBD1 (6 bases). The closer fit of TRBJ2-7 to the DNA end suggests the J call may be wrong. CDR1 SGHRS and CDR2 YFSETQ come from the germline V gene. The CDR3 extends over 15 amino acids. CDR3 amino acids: CASRTGTQSSYEQYF. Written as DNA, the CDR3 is TGCGCCAGCAGGACCGGGACACAGAGCTCCTACGAGCAGTACTTC.

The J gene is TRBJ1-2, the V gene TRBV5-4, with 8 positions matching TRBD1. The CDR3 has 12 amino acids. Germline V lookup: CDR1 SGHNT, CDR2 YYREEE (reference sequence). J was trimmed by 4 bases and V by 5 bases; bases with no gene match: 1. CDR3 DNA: TGTGCCAGCAGAGGGACAGGCTATGGCTACACCTTC. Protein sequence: CASRGTGYGYTF.

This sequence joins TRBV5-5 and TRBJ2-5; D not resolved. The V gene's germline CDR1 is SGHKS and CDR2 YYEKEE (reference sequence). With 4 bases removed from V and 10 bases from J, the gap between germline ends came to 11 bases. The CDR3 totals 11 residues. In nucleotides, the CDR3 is TGTGCCAGCAGCCGCGAGTCACTCCAGTACTTC. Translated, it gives CASSRESLQYF.

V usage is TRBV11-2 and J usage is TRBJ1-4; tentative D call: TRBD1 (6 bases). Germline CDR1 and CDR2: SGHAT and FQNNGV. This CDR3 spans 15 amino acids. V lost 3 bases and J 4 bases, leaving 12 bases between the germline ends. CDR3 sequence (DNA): TGTGCCAGCAGCTTTCAGGGGTTAGGTAATGAAAAACTGTTTTTT. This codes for CASSFQGLGNEKLFF.

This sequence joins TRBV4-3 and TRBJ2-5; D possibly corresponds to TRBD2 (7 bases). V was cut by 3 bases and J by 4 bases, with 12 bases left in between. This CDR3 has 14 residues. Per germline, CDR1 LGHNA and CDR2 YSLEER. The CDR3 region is CASSQTRGGETQYF. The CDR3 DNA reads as TGCGCCAGCAGCCAGACTAGGGGGGGAGAGACCCAGTACTTC.